Listed below are T cell receptor beta chains from one sample, sequenced in a study of beta chain features in type 1 diabetes. Sequencing was performed with immunoSEQ multiplex PCR; in TCRdb, only in-frame clones are kept and a portion is missing. The repertoire holds fewer than 70,000 clones, around 60% seen once, with over 0.25% in the top ten. Material for sequencing was stem cell memory CD4+ T cells from blood. These receptors came from a woman under 40 with type 1 diabetes. CDR3s include the opening cysteine and the closing phenylalanine or tryptophan. The D gene is left open where the match is weak. Only part of the rows carry a size: once, few, many, or a class if the clone is expanded.

size,J,V,D,DNA,CDR3
.,TRBJ2-1,TRBV6-5,TRBD2,TGTGCCAGCAGTTACCTTCATAGCGGGAGTTCCTATGAGCAGTTCTTC,CASSYLHSGSSYEQFF
.,TRBJ2-1,TRBV13,.,TGTGCCAGCAGCTTAGGCTCCAACTCCTATAACAATGAGCAGTTCTTC,CASSLGSNSYNNEQFF
.,TRBJ2-5,TRBV5-1,TRBD2,TGCGCCAGCAGCTTGGTAGCTAGCGGGAGTTTAGAGACCCAGTACTTC,CASSLVASGSLETQYF
.,TRBJ2-3,TRBV11-2,TRBD2,TGTGCCAGCAGCCCTCGGACTAGCGGGAGCACAGATACGCAGTATTTT,CASSPRTSGSTDTQYF
.,TRBJ2-6,TRBV19,TRBD2,TGTGCCACCGGACTAGCGGGCCCTTCCACCTCTGGGGCCAACGTCCTGACTTTC,CATGLAGPSTSGANVLTF
.,TRBJ2-5,TRBV7-3,.,TGTGCCAGCAGCTTAACGCCTAACCGAGAAGAGACCCAGTACTTC,CASSLTPNREETQYF
.,TRBJ1-4,TRBV2,TRBD1,TGTGCCAGCAGTGATGTAGGGACAGTTAATGAAAAACTGTTTTTT,CASSDVGTVNEKLFF
.,TRBJ2-1,TRBV7-3,TRBD2,TGTGCCAGCAGCTACCGGGGACTATACAATGAGCAGTTCTTC,CASSYRGLYNEQFF
.,TRBJ2-6,TRBV28,TRBD1,TGTGCCAGCAGTTTATGGGACAGGGACTCTGGGGCCAACGTCCTGACTTTC,CASSLWDRDSGANVLTF
.,TRBJ1-1,TRBV9,.,TGTGCCAGCAGCGTAGCAGAGGACACTGAAGCTTTCTTT,CASSVAEDTEAFF
.,TRBJ1-1,TRBV6-6,.,TGTGCCAGCAGTTACGAAGGTTTACAAGGGGACACTGAAGCTTTCTTT,CASSYEGLQGDTEAFF
few,TRBJ2-1,TRBV15,TRBD1,TGTGCCACCAGCAGAGATGCGGGACAGGGGGGAAATGAGCAGTTCTTC,CATSRDAGQGGNEQFF
few,TRBJ2-1,TRBV7-3,.,TGTGCCAGCAGCTTAGGGCCAAGCTCCTACAATGAGCAGTTCTTC,CASSLGPSSYNEQFF
.,TRBJ2-3,TRBV2,.,TGTGCCAGCCGCGGGGGCCTCACCCTAGATACGCAGTATTTT,CASRGGLTLDTQYF
.,TRBJ1-2,TRBV29-1,TRBD1,TGCAGCGTCGGAAGGACAGGGTCACACTATGGCTACACCTTC,CSVGRTGSHYGYTF
.,TRBJ2-1,TRBV5-1,TRBD2,TGCGCCAGCAGATACGGGACTAGCTCCAATGAGCAGTTCTTC,CASRYGTSSNEQFF
.,TRBJ2-5,TRBV28,TRBD1,TGTGCCAGCAGCTCGGGACAGACCCGCAGGACCCAGTACTTC,CASSSGQTRRTQYF
.,TRBJ2-1,TRBV7-6,TRBD2,TGTGCCAGCAGCGTGGGACTAGCGGGAGAGTCGTGGCATGAGCAGTTCTTC,CASSVGLAGESWHEQFF
few,TRBJ1-2,TRBV30,.,TGTGCCTCACCTTGGGGGGTCTATGGCTACACCTTC,CASPWGVYGYTF
.,TRBJ2-3,TRBV9,TRBD1,TGTGCCAGCAGCGTAATACAGGGGGTCACAGATACGCAGTATTTT,CASSVIQGVTDTQYF
.,TRBJ2-2,TRBV7-2,TRBD1,TGTGCCAGCAGCTTAGTGGGCTCCGGGACAGGGTCCACCGGGGAGCTGTTTTTT,CASSLVGSGTGSTGELFF
.,TRBJ2-5,TRBV4-1,.,TGCGCCAGCAGCCAAGATAAGGGGTTGTCCCAGTACTTC,CASSQDKGLSQYF
.,TRBJ2-3,TRBV5-1,.,TGCGCCAGCAGGACTGAGGCGGGGGATACGCAGTATTTT,CASRTEAGDTQYF
few,TRBJ2-1,TRBV28,.,TGTGCCAGCAGTTTAGTGAGACAGATCAATGAGCAGTTCTTC,CASSLVRQINEQFF
.,TRBJ2-1,TRBV7-9,TRBD2,TGTGCCAGCAGCGAGAGCGGGAGCTCCTACAATGAGCAGTTCTTC,CASSESGSSYNEQFF
.,TRBJ2-5,TRBV18,.,TGTGCCAGCTCACCGGGCGAGACCCAGTACTTC,CASSPGETQYF
.,TRBJ2-5,TRBV9,TRBD2,TGTGCCAGCAGCGTAGGTCGCGGGAGAGAGACCCAGTACTTC,CASSVGRGRETQYF
.,TRBJ1-2,TRBV7-2,.,TGTGCCAGCAGCTTAGGACAGGACTATGGCTACACCTTC,CASSLGQDYGYTF
.,TRBJ2-7,TRBV9,TRBD2,TGTGCCAGCACCTCAGGAGGGAGCGGGAGCTCCTACGAGCAGTACTTC,CASTSGGSGSSYEQYF
.,TRBJ1-1,TRBV11-2,.,TGTGCCAGCAGCTTAGATCAGAACACTGAAGCTTTCTTT,CASSLDQNTEAFF
.,TRBJ2-2,TRBV19,TRBD2,TGTGCCAGTAGTGTGCTGGCGGGAGGGAGCACCGGGGAGCTGTTTTTT,CASSVLAGGSTGELFF
.,TRBJ1-1,TRBV28,.,TGTGCCAGCAGTCCCTTAAGCAGGGGCGCCACTGAAGCTTTCTTT,CASSPLSRGATEAFF
.,TRBJ2-1,TRBV19,TRBD2,TGTGCCAGTAGCCCACTAGCGGGAGACTACAATGAGCAGTTCTTC,CASSPLAGDYNEQFF
.,TRBJ2-7,TRBV7-2,TRBD2,TGTGCCAGCAGCTTACTAGCGGGAGGGGTCTACGAGCAGTACTTC,CASSLLAGGVYEQYF
.,TRBJ1-4,TRBV28,.,TGTGCCAGCAGTTTAGGAGGGTTCAATGAAAAACTGTTTTTT,CASSLGGFNEKLFF
.,TRBJ2-7,TRBV11-2,TRBD1,TGTGCCAGCAGCTTAGGCCCGGACAGGGGATTTCGGTACGAGCAGTACTTC,CASSLGPDRGFRYEQYF
.,TRBJ2-3,TRBV15,TRBD2,TGTGCCACCAACCTGGGGAGGGACTTCCACACAGATACGCAGTATTTT,CATNLGRDFHTDTQYF
.,TRBJ2-7,TRBV27,.,TGTGCCAGCGGTTCCGTCCCCAGCTACGAGCAGTACTTC,CASGSVPSYEQYF
.,TRBJ1-2,TRBV11-3,.,TGTGCCAGCAAAGGAGTCGGCTATGGCTACACCTTC,CASKGVGYGYTF
.,TRBJ2-7,TRBV30,.,TGTGCCTGGAGTGGACAGACCTCGTCCCTGGGGTTGGAGCAGTACTTC,CAWSGQTSSLGLEQYF
.,TRBJ2-7,TRBV9,.,TGTGCCAGCAGCGTACGATCAGGACTGGCCACCGAGCAGTACTTC,CASSVRSGLATEQYF
.,TRBJ1-2,TRBV7-9,.,TGTGCCAGCAGCTTAGCGAGGACAGACCTGGGGGGCTACACCTTC,CASSLARTDLGGYTF
few,TRBJ1-2,TRBV19,.,TGTGCCAGTAGTGGAGCCTCGGAGAATGGCTACACCTTC,CASSGASENGYTF
.,TRBJ1-1,TRBV29-1,.,TGCAGCGTTGACCAGAACACTGAAGCTTTCTTT,CSVDQNTEAFF
few,TRBJ2-1,TRBV5-1,TRBD2,TGCGCCAGCAGCTTGGCCAGAGGGGAGGGGTACAATGAGCAGTTCTTC,CASSLARGEGYNEQFF
.,TRBJ2-3,TRBV10-3,TRBD2,TGTGCCATCAGTGCGGGACTAGCGATAGATACGCAGTATTTT,CAISAGLAIDTQYF
.,TRBJ2-2,TRBV5-6,.,TGTGCCAGCAGCCCAGCCAGGGGCTTGGGCACCGGGGAGCTGTTTTTT,CASSPARGLGTGELFF
few,TRBJ2-2,TRBV2,.,TGTGCCAGCTCCCCCACAGAAGCGAACACCGGGGAGCTGTTTTTT,CASSPTEANTGELFF
few,TRBJ1-5,TRBV18,.,TGTGCCAGCTCACCAAGTTCCGGGAGCAATCAGCCCCAGCATTTT,CASSPSSGSNQPQHF
few,TRBJ2-4,TRBV19,TRBD1,TGTGCCAGCTGGGACAGGGAAGGCCAAAACATTCAGTACTTC,CASWDREGQNIQYF
.,TRBJ2-7,TRBV9,.,TGTGCCAGCAGCCCCTGGGCAAGCAAAAAATACGAGCAGTACTTC,CASSPWASKKYEQYF
.,TRBJ2-1,TRBV4-1,.,TGCGCCAGCAGCCAAGACGGGAGCTTAGCGCGGGAAAGTGAGCAGTTCTTC,CASSQDGSLARESEQFF
.,TRBJ2-7,TRBV4-1,TRBD1,TGCGCCAGCAGCCAAGATATAGGGACAGGGATTTACGAGCAGTACTTC,CASSQDIGTGIYEQYF
.,TRBJ2-1,TRBV29-1,.,TGCAGCGTTGCCGCGAGCTCCTACAATGAGCAGTTCTTC,CSVAASSYNEQFF
.,TRBJ1-2,TRBV5-1,TRBD1,TGCGCCAGCAGCTTGGAGACAGGGTTTTATGGCTACACCTTC,CASSLETGFYGYTF
.,TRBJ1-1,TRBV7-9,.,TGTGCCAGCAGCTTTTATCCCTACTCGAACACTGAAGCTTTCTTT,CASSFYPYSNTEAFF
once,TRBJ2-3,TRBV19,TRBD2,TGTGCCAGCCGCACTAGCGGGAGGGTAGATACGCAGTATTTT,CASRTSGRVDTQYF
.,TRBJ1-1,TRBV14,.,TGTGCCAGCAGCCAACTGGGGGGGAACACTGAAGCTTTCTTT,CASSQLGGNTEAFF
.,TRBJ1-2,TRBV29-1,TRBD1,TGCAGCGTTGAATCGACAGGGGAGATCCGTGGCTACACCTTC,CSVESTGEIRGYTF
few,TRBJ1-1,TRBV7-3,.,TGTGCCAGCAGCTTAAACGTAGGGGAGGCAGCTTTCTTT,CASSLNVGEAAFF